The 15 T cell receptor beta chains in this list originate from one sample, sequenced in a study of T-cell memory formation after mild COVID-19. TCRdb ran MiXCR on the 5' RACE reads and lists one entry per CDR3 protein. The sample yields over 450,000 distinct CDR3 sequences, approximately 20% seen once. Sequenced input: PBMCs or a T cell subset sorted from them (not recorded which). All receptors come from an adult woman who had mild COVID-19 (a few samples of this study predate the infection). Cell type and time point are not known.

The chain couples TRBV11-3 to TRBJ2-2; 9 bases agree with TRBD1. Trimming at V came to 5 bases and at J to 2 bases, leaving 6 bases not matched to a gene. Germline V gene data show CDR1 as SGHNT and CDR2 as YENEEA. The CDR3 is 16 residues long. The CDR3 here is CASSPRDRENTGELFF. In DNA, the CDR3 is TGTGCCAGCAGCCCCCGGGACAGGGAAAACACCGGGGAGCTGTTTTTT.

A single count supports this clonotype. The rearrangement links TRBV12-3 or TRBV12-4 to TRBJ2-2; 9 bases are a match to TRBD1. The CDR3 consists of 16 residues. V lost 6 bases to trimming and J lost 3 bases; unmatched junction nucleotides: 8. In DNA form, the CDR3 reads TGTGCCAGCAGCCCAAACAGGGGGCCGTACACCGGGGAGCTGTTTTTT. Translation gives CASSPNRGPYTGELFF.

This clonotype was picked up a small number of times. This chain links TRBV11-2 with TRBJ1-2; 8 positions agree with TRBD1. The CDR3 has 14 amino acids. Germline CDR1 SGHAT, CDR2 FQNNGV. V gave up 4 bases and J gave up 4 bases; unmatched junction bases: 5. The CDR3, as DNA: TGTGCCAGCAGCTCTCGACAGGGGACCTATGGCTACACCTTC. It codes for CASSSRQGTYGYTF.

The rearrangement links TRBV7-2 to TRBJ1-3, with D perhaps TRBD1 (5 bases). The CDR3 totals 14 residues. From germline, CDR1 is SGHTA and CDR2 FQGNSA. Trimming shortened V by 3 bases and J by 2 bases, and 8 bases separated the two germline ends. CDR3 coding DNA: TGTGCCAGCAGCTTGGTCAGGGCTGGAAACACCATATATTTT. Translation: CASSLVRAGNTIYF.

This clonotype was seen more than once but under ten times. V is TRBV18 and J is TRBJ1-1; possibly TRBD1 for D (6 bases). This CDR3 has 14 amino acids. The ends were cut back, 4 bases at V and 6 bases at J, with 15 bases in the middle. Per germline, CDR1 KGHSH and CDR2 LQKENI. The CDR3 DNA is TGTGCCAGCTCACGGGACACCGGAGGAGCTGAAGCTTTCTTT. It codes for CASSRDTGGAEAFF. Supplemented by reference TRBV18 and TRBJ1-1, the full variable domain reads NAGVMQNPRHLVRRRGQEARLRCSPMKGHSHVYWYRQLPEEGLKFMVYLQKENIIDESGMPKERFSAEFPKEGPSILRIQQVVRGDSAAYFCASSRDTGGAEAFFGQGTRLTVV.

V gene TRBV7-9 combines with J gene TRBJ1-2; D is uncertain. Germline V gives CDR1 SEHNR, CDR2 FQNEAQ (reference sequence). Trimming left V 3 bases short and J 6 bases short, with 14 bases between. This CDR3 spans 14 amino acids. The CDR3 bases are TGTGCCAGCAGCTTTCTAAGGAGAGCGGATGGCTACACCTTC. Translation gives CASSFLRRADGYTF.

This clonotype was seen a handful of times. The gene calls are TRBV10-3 and TRBJ1-5; 11 bases are shared with TRBD1. Germline CDR1 reads ENHRY; CDR2 reads SYGVKD. The CDR3 runs 18 residues. Germline trimming cut 6 bases from V and 4 bases from J; bases unmatched to any gene: 14. The CDR3 coding sequence is TGTGCCATCAGCGAGGGGATTGGACAGGGGGCAAGAAATCAGCCCCAGCATTTT. Residues: CAISEGIGQGARNQPQHF.

This clonotype was recorded a few times. V and J are TRBV12-3 or TRBV12-4 and TRBJ2-7; a weak D match, TRBD2 (6 bases). This CDR3 contains 14 residues. Trimming removed 6 bases from V and 4 bases from J, with 16 bases in between. The CDR3 sequence is CASREGLGSYEQYF. CDR3 nucleotide sequence: TGTGCCAGCAGGGAGGGACTGGGCTCTTACGAGCAGTACTTC.

This clonotype was observed a few times. V gene TRBV5-1 combines with J gene TRBJ1-2; D not certain. The germline gives CDR1 SGHRS, CDR2 YFSETQ. The CDR3 is made up of 17 amino acids. The V end was cut by 0 bases, the J end by 5 bases, with 20 bases between. DNA of the CDR3: TGCGCCAGCAGCTTGGACGGAGGCAACCGAAACATATATGGCTACACCTTC. Its translation: CASSLDGGNRNIYGYTF.

The CDR3 region has the DNA TGTGCCAGCAGCTTGGGGGTAGCGGGGAGCCAAGAGACCCAGTACTTC. Translated, it gives CASSLGVAGSQETQYF. The chain couples TRBV7-9 to TRBJ2-5, with 8 positions matching TRBD2. V was pared by 3 bases and J by 1 base, with 7 bases of the junction left unmatched. Germline CDR1 reads SEHNR; CDR2 reads FQNEAQ (reference sequence). The CDR3 sequence is 16 residues long.

J is TRBJ1-1 and V is TRBV7-9; weak D call: TRBD1 (5 bases). CDR1 SEHNR and CDR2 FQNEAQ come from the germline V gene (reference sequence). The V and J ends lost 1 base and 0 bases respectively, with 9 bases between them. CDR3 length: 15 residues. CDR3: CASSLVGRLNTEAFF. CDR3 bases: TGTGCCAGCAGCTTAGTGGGACGGCTGAACACTGAAGCTTTCTTT.

This clonotype appeared many times. The chain couples TRBV12-3 or TRBV12-4 to TRBJ2-5, with a possible D match to TRBD1 (5 bases). The V end lost 6 bases, the J end lost 1 base, and 9 bases lay between the germline ends. The CDR3 is made up of 13 amino acids. The CDR3 loop reads CASRRQPQETQYF. The CDR3 DNA reads TGTGCCAGCAGACGACAGCCCCAAGAGACCCAGTACTTC.

This chain uses TRBV27 with TRBJ1-1, with D possibly TRBD1 on 6 matching bases. V was clipped by 7 bases and J by 0 bases, with 15 bases between them. Germline V gene lookup returns CDR1 MNHEY and CDR2 SMNVEV (reference sequence). There are 15 residues in the CDR3. The CDR3 DNA is TGTGCCAGCAAACTTTTGGGACACCTGAACACTGAAGCTTTCTTT. It yields the protein CASKLLGHLNTEAFF.

The rearrangement uses TRBV7-6 and TRBJ2-5, with D possibly TRBD2 on 5 matching bases. CDR3 length equals 14 residues. Germline V gives CDR1 SGHVS, CDR2 FNYEAQ. V lost 4 bases to trimming and J lost 9 bases, with 18 bases between them. In nucleotides, the CDR3 is TGTGCCAGCAGCTCGAGTCCCCGGGATGTGGCCCAGTACTTC. This encodes CASSSSPRDVAQYF.

This CDR3 is CASSPSSTRNTEAFF. Here the CDR3 DNA reads TGTGCCAGCAGCCCCTCCAGTACGAGGAACACTGAAGCTTTCTTT. The chain uses TRBV7-9 and TRBJ1-1; D gene unclear. The CDR3 loop spans 15 amino acids. The V and J ends lost 5 bases and 1 base respectively, with 14 bases between them. Germline assignment: CDR1 SEHNR and CDR2 FQNEAQ (reference sequence).